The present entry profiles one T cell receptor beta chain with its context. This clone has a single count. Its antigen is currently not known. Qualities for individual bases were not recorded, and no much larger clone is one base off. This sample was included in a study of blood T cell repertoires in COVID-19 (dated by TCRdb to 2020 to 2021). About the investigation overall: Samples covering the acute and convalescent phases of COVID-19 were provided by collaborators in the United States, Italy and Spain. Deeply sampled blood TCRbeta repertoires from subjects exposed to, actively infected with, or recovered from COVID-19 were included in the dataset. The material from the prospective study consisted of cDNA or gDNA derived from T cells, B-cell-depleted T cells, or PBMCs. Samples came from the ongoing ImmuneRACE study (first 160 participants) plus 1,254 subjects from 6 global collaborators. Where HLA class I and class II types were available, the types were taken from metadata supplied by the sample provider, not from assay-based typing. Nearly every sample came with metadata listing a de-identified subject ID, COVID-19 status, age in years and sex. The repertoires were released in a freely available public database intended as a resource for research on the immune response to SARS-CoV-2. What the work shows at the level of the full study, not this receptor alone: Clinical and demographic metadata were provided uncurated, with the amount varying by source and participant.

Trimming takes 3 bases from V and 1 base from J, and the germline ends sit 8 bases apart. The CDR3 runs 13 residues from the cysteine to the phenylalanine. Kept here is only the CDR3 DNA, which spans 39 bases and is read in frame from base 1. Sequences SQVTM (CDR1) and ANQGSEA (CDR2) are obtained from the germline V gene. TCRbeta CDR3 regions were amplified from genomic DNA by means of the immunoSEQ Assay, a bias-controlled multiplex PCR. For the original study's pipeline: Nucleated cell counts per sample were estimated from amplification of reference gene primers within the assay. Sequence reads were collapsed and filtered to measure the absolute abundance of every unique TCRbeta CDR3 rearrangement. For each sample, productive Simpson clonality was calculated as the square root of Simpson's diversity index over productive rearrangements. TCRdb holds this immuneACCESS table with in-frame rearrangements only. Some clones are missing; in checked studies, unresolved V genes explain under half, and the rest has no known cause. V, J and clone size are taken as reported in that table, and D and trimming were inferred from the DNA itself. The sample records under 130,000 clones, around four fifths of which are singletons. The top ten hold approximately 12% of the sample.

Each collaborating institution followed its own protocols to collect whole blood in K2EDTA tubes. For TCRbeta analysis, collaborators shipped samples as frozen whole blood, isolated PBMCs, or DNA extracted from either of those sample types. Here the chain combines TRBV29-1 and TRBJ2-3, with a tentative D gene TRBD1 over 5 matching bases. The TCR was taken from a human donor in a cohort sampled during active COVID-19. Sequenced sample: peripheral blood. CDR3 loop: CSVDPQGTDTQYF. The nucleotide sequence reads TGCAGCGTTGACCCACAGGGCACAGATACGCAGTATTTT.